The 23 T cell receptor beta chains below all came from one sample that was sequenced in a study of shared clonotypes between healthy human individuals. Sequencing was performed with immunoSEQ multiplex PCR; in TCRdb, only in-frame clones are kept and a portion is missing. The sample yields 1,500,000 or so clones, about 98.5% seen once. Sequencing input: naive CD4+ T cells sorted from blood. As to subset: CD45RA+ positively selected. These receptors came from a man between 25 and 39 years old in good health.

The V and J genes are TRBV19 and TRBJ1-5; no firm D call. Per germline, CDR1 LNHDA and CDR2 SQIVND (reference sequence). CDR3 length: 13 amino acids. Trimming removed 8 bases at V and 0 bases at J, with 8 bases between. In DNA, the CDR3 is TGTGCCAGTGGATGGGTTAGCAATCAGCCCCAGCATTTT. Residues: CASGWVSNQPQHF.

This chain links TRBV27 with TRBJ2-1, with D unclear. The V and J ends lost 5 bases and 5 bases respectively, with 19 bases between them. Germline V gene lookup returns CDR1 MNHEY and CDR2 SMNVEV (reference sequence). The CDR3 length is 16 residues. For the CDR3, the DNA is TGTGCCAGCAGTCCCTTCAGTATCCCGGGTAACAATGAGCAGTTCTTC. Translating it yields CASSPFSIPGNNEQFF.

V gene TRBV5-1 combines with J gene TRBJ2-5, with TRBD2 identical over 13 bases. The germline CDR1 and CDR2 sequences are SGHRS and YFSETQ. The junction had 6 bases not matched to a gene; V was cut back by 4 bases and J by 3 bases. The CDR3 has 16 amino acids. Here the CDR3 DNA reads TGCGCCAGCAGCGCAGGACTAGCGGGAGTTGAAGAGACCCAGTACTTC. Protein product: CASSAGLAGVEETQYF.

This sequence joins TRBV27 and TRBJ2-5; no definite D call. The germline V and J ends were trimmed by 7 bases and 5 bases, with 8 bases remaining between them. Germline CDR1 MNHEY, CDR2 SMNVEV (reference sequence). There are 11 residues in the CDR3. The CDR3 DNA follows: TGTGCCAGCACTCCGCTGGAGACCCAGTACTTC. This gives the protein CASTPLETQYF.

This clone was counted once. CDR3 amino acids: CASSLRTGLVTDTQYF. The DNA of the CDR3 is TGTGCCAGCAGCCTACGGACAGGGCTTGTGACAGATACGCAGTATTTT. V and J are TRBV27 and TRBJ2-3; 8 positions agree with TRBD1. V was clipped by 6 bases and J by 3 bases; unmatched bases: 11. Germline V gives CDR1 MNHEY, CDR2 SMNVEV (reference sequence). This CDR3 has 16 residues.

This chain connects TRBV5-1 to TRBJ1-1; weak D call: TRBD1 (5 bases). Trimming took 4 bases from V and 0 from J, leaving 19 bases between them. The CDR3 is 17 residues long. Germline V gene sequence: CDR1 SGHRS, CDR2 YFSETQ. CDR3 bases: TGCGCCAGCAGCAACTCACGAGACAGACCCTTGAACACTGAAGCTTTCTTT. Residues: CASSNSRDRPLNTEAFF.

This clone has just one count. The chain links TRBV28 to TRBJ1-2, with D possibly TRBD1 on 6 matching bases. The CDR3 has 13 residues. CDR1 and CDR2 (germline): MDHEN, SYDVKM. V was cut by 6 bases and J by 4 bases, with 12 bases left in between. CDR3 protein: CASRLSTGYGYTF. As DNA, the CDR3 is TGTGCCAGCAGACTATCGACAGGCTATGGCTACACCTTC.

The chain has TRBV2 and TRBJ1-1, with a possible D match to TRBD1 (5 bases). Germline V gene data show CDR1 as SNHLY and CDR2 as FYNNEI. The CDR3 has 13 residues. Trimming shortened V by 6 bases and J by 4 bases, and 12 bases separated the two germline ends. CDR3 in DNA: TGTGCCAGCAGATTTCAGGGACGCACTGAAGCTTTCTTT. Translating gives CASRFQGRTEAFF.

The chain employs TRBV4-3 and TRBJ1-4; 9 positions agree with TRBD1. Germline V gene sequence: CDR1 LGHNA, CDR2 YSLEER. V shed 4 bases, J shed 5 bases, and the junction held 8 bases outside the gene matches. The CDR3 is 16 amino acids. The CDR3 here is CASSRAEQGANEKLFF. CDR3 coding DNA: TGCGCCAGCAGCCGAGCCGAACAGGGGGCAAATGAAAAACTGTTTTTT.

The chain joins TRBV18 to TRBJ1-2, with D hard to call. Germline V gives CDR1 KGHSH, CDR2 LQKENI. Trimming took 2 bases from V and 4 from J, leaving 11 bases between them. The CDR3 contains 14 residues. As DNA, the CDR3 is TGTGCCAGCTCACCATCACAGTCCGGCTATGGCTACACCTTC. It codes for CASSPSQSGYGYTF. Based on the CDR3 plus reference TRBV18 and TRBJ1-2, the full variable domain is NAGVMQNPRHLVRRRGQEARLRCSPMKGHSHVYWYRQLPEEGLKFMVYLQKENIIDESGMPKERFSAEFPKEGPSILRIQQVVRGDSAAYFCASSPSQSGYGYTFGSGTRLTVV.

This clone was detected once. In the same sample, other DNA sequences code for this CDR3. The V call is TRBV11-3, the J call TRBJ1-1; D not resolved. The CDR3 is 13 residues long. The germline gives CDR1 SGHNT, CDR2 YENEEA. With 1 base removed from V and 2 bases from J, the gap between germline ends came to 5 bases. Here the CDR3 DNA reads TGTGCCAGCAGCTTAGGCAGAAACACTGAAGCTTTCTTT. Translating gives CASSLGRNTEAFF.

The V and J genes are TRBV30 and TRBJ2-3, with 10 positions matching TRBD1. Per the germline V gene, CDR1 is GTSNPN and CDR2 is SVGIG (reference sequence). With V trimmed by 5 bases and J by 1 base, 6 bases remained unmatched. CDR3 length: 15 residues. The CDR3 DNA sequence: TGTGCCTGGGGGATTGGACAGGGGGGCACAGATACGCAGTATTTT. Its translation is CAWGIGQGGTDTQYF.

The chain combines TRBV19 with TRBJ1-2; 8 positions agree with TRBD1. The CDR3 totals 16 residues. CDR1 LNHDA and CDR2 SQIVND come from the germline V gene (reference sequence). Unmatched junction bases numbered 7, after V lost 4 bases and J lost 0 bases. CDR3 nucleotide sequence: TGTGCCAGTAGTACACCCCGGACAGGGTCTAACTATGGCTACACCTTC. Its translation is CASSTPRTGSNYGYTF.

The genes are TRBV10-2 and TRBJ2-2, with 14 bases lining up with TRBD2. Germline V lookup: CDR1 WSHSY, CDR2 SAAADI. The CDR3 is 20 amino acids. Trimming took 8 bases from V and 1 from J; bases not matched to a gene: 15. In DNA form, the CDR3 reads TGCGCCAGCTGCTTAGCTTGGACTAGCGGGAGGAGTGGGAACACCGGGGAGCTGTTTTTT. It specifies CASCLAWTSGRSGNTGELFF.

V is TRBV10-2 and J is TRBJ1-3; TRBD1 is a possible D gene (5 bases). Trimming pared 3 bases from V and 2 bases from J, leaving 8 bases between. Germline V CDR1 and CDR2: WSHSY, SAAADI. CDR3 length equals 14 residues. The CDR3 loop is CASSDGGTGNTIYF. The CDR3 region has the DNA TGCGCCAGCAGTGACGGGGGAACTGGAAACACCATATATTTT.

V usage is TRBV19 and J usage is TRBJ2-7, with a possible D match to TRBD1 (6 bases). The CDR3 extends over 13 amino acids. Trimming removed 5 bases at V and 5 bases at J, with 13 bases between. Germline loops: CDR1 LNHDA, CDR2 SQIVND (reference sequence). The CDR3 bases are TGTGCCAGTAGTGCAACAGGGTCAGACGAGCAGTACTTC. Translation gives CASSATGSDEQYF.

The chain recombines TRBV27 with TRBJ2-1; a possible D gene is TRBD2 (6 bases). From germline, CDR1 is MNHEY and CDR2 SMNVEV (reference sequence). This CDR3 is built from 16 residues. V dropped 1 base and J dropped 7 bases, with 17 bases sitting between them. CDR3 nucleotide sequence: TGTGCCAGCAGTTTATATGGGACTCGGGTTGAGAATGAGCAGTTCTTC. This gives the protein CASSLYGTRVENEQFF.

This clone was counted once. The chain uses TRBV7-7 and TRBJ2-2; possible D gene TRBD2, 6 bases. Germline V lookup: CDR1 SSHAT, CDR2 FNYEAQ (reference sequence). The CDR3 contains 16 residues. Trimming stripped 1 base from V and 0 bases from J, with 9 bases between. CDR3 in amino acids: CASSLGGDPNTGELFF. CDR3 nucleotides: TGTGCCAGCAGCTTAGGCGGGGATCCGAACACCGGGGAGCTGTTTTTT.

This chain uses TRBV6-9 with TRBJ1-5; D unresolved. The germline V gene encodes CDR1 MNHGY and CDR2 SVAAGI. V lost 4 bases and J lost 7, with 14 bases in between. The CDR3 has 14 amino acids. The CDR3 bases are TGTGCCAGCAGTTCCACACATATGATACAGCCCCAGCATTTT. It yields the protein CASSSTHMIQPQHF.

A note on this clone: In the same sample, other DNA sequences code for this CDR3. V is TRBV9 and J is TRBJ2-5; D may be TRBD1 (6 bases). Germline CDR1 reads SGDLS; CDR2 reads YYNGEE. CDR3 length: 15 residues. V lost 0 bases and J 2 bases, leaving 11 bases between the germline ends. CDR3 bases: TGTGCCAGCAGCGTAGAACAGGGTATACAAGAGACCCAGTACTTC. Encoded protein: CASSVEQGIQETQYF.

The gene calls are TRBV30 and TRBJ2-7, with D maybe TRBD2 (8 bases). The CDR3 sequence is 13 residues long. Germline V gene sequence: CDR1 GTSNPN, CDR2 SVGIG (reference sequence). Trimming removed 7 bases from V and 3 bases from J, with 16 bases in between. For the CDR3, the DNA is TGTGCCTCGGGGGGGGACAGCGACTACGAGCAGTACTTC. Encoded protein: CASGGDSDYEQYF.

The CDR3 spells CASSIGQGSSYEQYF. CDR3 sequence (DNA): TGTGCCAGTAGTATAGGACAGGGAAGCTCCTACGAGCAGTACTTC. The genes are TRBV19 and TRBJ2-7; 7 nucleotides agree with TRBD1. The V and J ends lost 1 base and 0 bases, in that order; junction bases with no gene match: 3. CDR1 is LNHDA and CDR2 is SQIVND in the germline V gene (reference sequence). The CDR3 length is 15 residues.

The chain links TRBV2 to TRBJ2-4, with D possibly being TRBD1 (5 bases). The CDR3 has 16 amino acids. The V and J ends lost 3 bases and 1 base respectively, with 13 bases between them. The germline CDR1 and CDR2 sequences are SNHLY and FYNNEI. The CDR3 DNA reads TGTGCCAGCAGTGAGTCTGGGGCGGTGGCCAAAAACATTCAGTACTTC. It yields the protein CASSESGAVAKNIQYF.